This TCR beta chain is from a study of blood T cell repertoires in COVID-19. Study-wide context: PBMCs, B-cell-depleted T cells, or T cells were the source of the cDNA or gDNA that made up the material.

The data were produced by immunoSEQ multiplex PCR, yet TCRdb's version contains in-frame clones alone and is incomplete. The sample yields 350,000 to 550,000 clones, around nine tenths seen once. Germline V gene sequence: CDR1 LGHDT, CDR2 YNNKEL (reference sequence). The V segment lost 10 bases and the J segment 7 bases; nucleotides outside the gene matches: 7. CDR3 length equals 13 residues. This TCR was sampled from a woman aged 25 to 39 with acute or convalescent COVID-19. The source material was peripheral blood. The genes are TRBV3-1 (or the pseudogene TRBV3-2) and TRBJ1-6, with 7 positions matching TRBD1. In DNA, the CDR3 is TGTGCCACCGCGGACAGGAGGAATTCACCCCTCCACTTT. Protein product: CATADRRNSPLHF.